This is a list of T cell receptor beta chains from one sample in a study of blood T cell repertoires in COVID-19. The table came from immunoSEQ multiplex PCR; TCRdb's copy has only in-frame clones and leaves some out. The sample includes a few hundred thousand clones, 80% to 85% of them seen just once. Specimen: peripheral blood. All receptors derive from a human donor in a cohort sampled during active COVID-19. The CDR3 runs from the conserved cysteine through the conserved F or W. A D gene is named only where the DNA matches it firmly. Clone size is not always given. Where it is, it says once, few, many or a class for expanded clones.

v_gene	abundance	d_gene	j_gene	CDR3aa	CDR3nt
TRBV2	NA	NA	TRBJ2-1	CASRLRNEQFF	TGTGCCAGCAGATTACGGAATGAGCAGTTCTTC
TRBV28	NA	NA	TRBJ1-3	CASSFGTSSGNTIYF	TGTGCCAGCAGTTTTGGCACAAGCTCTGGAAACACCATATATTTT
TRBV28	few	TRBD1	TRBJ1-2	CATWDRGLDGYTF	TGTGCCACTTGGGACAGGGGGCTGGATGGCTACACCTTC
TRBV7-9	NA	NA	TRBJ1-4	CASSHPEKLFF	TGTGCCAGCAGCCATCCTGAAAAACTGTTTTTT
TRBV4-2	NA	TRBD2	TRBJ2-3	CASSQVSAGGRTDTQYF	TGTGCCAGCAGCCAAGTTTCAGCGGGGGGACGCACAGATACGCAGTATTTT
TRBV6-4	once	NA	TRBJ1-6	CASSDFPNSPLHF	TGTGCCAGCAGTGACTTCCCGAATTCACCCCTCCACTTT
TRBV5-8	NA	NA	TRBJ1-4	CASSLSGADEKLFF	TGTGCCAGCAGCTTGTCAGGGGCGGATGAAAAACTGTTTTTT
TRBV19	few	NA	TRBJ2-4	CASSITGAKNIQYF	TGTGCCAGTAGTATAACAGGGGCCAAAAACATTCAGTACTTC
TRBV7-2	NA	NA	TRBJ1-2	CASSFRGGLSNYGYTF	TGTGCCAGCAGCTTCCGCGGGGGCCTTTCTAACTATGGCTACACCTTC
TRBV6-5	few	TRBD1	TRBJ2-7	CASSTGGSSYEQYF	TGTGCCAGCAGTACAGGGGGCAGCTCCTACGAGCAGTACTTC
TRBV4-3	NA	TRBD2	TRBJ2-7	CASSLGLAGEQYF	TGCGCCAGCAGCCTCGGACTAGCTGGCGAGCAGTACTTC
TRBV5-1	NA	NA	TRBJ1-3	CASSGGESGNTIYF	TGCGCCAGCAGCGGAGGGGAGTCAGGAAACACCATATATTTT
TRBV28	few	NA	TRBJ2-5	CASSLRGLKTQYF	TGTGCCAGCAGTCTAAGGGGTTTGAAGACCCAGTACTTC
TRBV30	NA	NA	TRBJ2-1	CAWSVHATYNEQFF	TGTGCCTGGAGTGTACACGCAACCTACAATGAGCAGTTCTTC
TRBV5-1	NA	NA	TRBJ1-3	CASSLVSPGNTIYF	TGCGCCAGCAGCTTGGTCTCCCCTGGAAACACCATATATTTT
TRBV6-6	NA	TRBD1	TRBJ1-5	CAVTGGNQPQHF	TGTGCCGTTACAGGGGGGAATCAGCCCCAGCATTTT
TRBV28	NA	NA	TRBJ1-1	CASSLRYTEAFF	TGTGCCAGCAGTTTGAGGTACACTGAAGCTTTCTTT
TRBV2	NA	TRBD1	TRBJ1-1	CASSAQGGTEAFF	TGTGCCAGCAGTGCACAGGGGGGAACTGAAGCTTTCTTT
TRBV28	NA	NA	TRBJ2-7	CASRDNQGLTYEQYF	TGTGCCAGCAGGGATAATCAGGGACTGACCTACGAGCAGTACTTC
TRBV13	NA	TRBD1	TRBJ1-1	CASSLAGTGPNTEAFF	TGTGCCAGCAGCTTAGCCGGGACAGGGCCTAACACTGAAGCTTTCTTT
TRBV9	NA	TRBD2	TRBJ2-1	CASSVTRENPYNEQFF	TGTGCCAGCAGCGTCACGCGGGAGAACCCCTACAATGAGCAGTTCTTC
TRBV7-9	NA	NA	TRBJ2-7	CASSFTGYEQYF	TGTGCCAGCAGCTTCACGGGGTACGAGCAGTACTTC
TRBV27	NA	TRBD2	TRBJ2-1	CASSRTSGRGNEQFF	TGTGCCAGCAGTAGGACTAGCGGGAGAGGCAATGAGCAGTTCTTC
TRBV7-7	NA	NA	TRBJ2-7	CASSLAAGSSYEQYF	TGTGCCAGCAGCTTAGCGGCGGGATCCTCCTACGAGCAGTACTTC
TRBV28	once	TRBD1	TRBJ1-5	CASDTGQEVQPQHF	TGTGCCAGCGACACCGGACAGGAGGTACAGCCCCAGCATTTT
TRBV7-2	NA	TRBD1	TRBJ1-1	CASSHRQGVRMMNTEAFF	TGTGCCAGCAGCCATCGACAGGGAGTCAGAATGATGAACACTGAAGCTTTCTTT
TRBV30	NA	TRBD1	TRBJ2-5	CAWTKNRGQETQYF	TGTGCCTGGACAAAAAACAGGGGGCAGGAGACCCAGTACTTC
TRBV7-3	NA	NA	TRBJ2-2	CASSPQRVASDSTGELFF	TGTGCCAGCAGCCCCCAAAGGGTGGCTAGCGACTCCACCGGGGAGCTGTTTTTT
TRBV19	NA	TRBD1	TRBJ1-2	CASTRPGTGDYGYTF	TGTGCCAGTACTCGACCCGGGACAGGTGACTATGGCTACACCTTC
TRBV11-2	NA	NA	TRBJ1-1	CASPSRGGVEAFF	TGTGCCAGTCCCAGTCGGGGGGGGGTTGAAGCTTTCTTT
TRBV9	NA	NA	TRBJ1-2	CASSARGGDGGYTF	TGTGCCAGCAGCGCTAGAGGGGGAGACGGCGGCTACACCTTC
TRBV4-1	once	TRBD1	TRBJ2-5	CASSREGGTGVATFEETQYF	TGCGCCAGCAGCCGGGAGGGTGGGACAGGGGTAGCGACATTTGAAGAGACCCAGTACTTC
TRBV6-5	NA	NA	TRBJ1-4	CASSYSIGEGEKLFF	TGTGCCAGCAGTTACTCGATAGGGGAGGGTGAAAAACTGTTTTTT
TRBV7-9	NA	NA	TRBJ1-3	CASSPDGGRGTNAIYF	TGTGCCAGCAGCCCAGATGGCGGCCGTGGGACAAACGCCATATATTTT
TRBV27	once	TRBD1	TRBJ1-1	CASSDIRTGGTNTEAFF	TGTGCCAGCAGTGATATTAGGACAGGGGGAACGAACACTGAAGCTTTCTTT
TRBV6-2/TRBV6-3	NA	TRBD2	TRBJ2-2	CASSFTGGSTGELFF	TGTGCCAGCAGTTTCACGGGAGGGAGCACCGGGGAGCTGTTTTTT
TRBV7-3	NA	TRBD2	TRBJ2-1	CASSLTGPGLAYSYNEQFF	TGTGCCAGCAGCTTAACCGGGCCGGGACTAGCCTACTCCTACAATGAGCAGTTCTTC
TRBV30	NA	NA	TRBJ1-2	CAWSVTDYGYTF	TGTGCCTGGAGTGTAACAGACTATGGCTACACCTTC
TRBV6-5	NA	NA	TRBJ2-7	CASRDSITYEQYF	TGTGCCAGCAGGGACAGTATTACCTACGAGCAGTACTTC
TRBV4-3	NA	NA	TRBJ2-1	CASSQIYPGAFYNEQFF	TGCGCCAGCAGCCAAATCTACCCGGGAGCCTTCTACAATGAGCAGTTCTTC
TRBV18	few	TRBD1	TRBJ1-1	CASSPQGGTEAFF	TGTGCCAGCTCACCTCAGGGGGGCACTGAAGCTTTCTTT